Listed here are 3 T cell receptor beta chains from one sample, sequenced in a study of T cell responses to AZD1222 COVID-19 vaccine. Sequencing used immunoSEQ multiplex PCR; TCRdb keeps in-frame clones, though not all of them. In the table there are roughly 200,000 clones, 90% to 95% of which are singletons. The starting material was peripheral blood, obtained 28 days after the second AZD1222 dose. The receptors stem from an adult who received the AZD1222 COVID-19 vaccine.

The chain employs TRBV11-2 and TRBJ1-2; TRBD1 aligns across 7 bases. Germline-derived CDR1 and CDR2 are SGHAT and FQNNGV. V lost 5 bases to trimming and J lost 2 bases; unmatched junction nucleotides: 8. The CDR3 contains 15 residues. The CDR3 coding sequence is TGTGCCAGCAGCCTGATGACGGGACAGAACTATGGCTACACCTTC. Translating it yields CASSLMTGQNYGYTF.

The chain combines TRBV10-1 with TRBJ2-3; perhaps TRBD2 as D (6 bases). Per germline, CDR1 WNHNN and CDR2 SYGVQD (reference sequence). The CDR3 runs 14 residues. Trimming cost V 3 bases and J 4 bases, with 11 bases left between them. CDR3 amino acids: CASSDRESADTQYF. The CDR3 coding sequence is TGCGCCAGCAGTGATCGGGAGTCCGCAGATACGCAGTATTTT.

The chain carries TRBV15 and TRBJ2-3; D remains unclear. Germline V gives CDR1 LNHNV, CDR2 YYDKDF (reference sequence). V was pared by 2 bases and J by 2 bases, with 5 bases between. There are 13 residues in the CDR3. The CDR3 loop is CATSRLITDTQYF. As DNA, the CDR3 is TGTGCCACCAGCAGACTGATCACAGATACGCAGTATTTT.